The rows below give T cell receptor beta chains drawn from one sample of a study of cytomegalovirus exposure and HLA in healthy donors. Some clones are missing from TCRdb's copy, which holds only in-frame ones; the method was immunoSEQ multiplex PCR. Of 100,000 to 150,000 clones detected, about 84% appear once; the ten largest clones hold 4%. Sequencing input: PBMCs. These receptor sequences come from a man younger than 35 in good health and CMV-seropositive. CDR3s include the opening cysteine and the closing phenylalanine or tryptophan. D genes are given only for firm matches. Only some rows state a clone size, as once, few, many or a class for expanded clones.

V,J,size,D,DNA,CDR3
TRBV11-2,TRBJ1-1,-,-,TGTGCCAGCAGCTTACTGGACAGTGAAGCTTTCTTT,CASSLLDSEAFF
TRBV18,TRBJ1-1,-,-,TGTGCCAGCTCACCACCGGCGGGCGAAGCTTTCTTT,CASSPPAGEAFF
TRBV4-3,TRBJ2-2,-,-,TGCGCCAGCAGCCAATTTACAGGCCCGGTGGAGCTGTTTTTT,CASSQFTGPVELFF
TRBV27,TRBJ2-1,-,TRBD2,TGTGCCAGCAGATGGGGGGGGGCGGGAGGAGGTGAGCAGTTCTTC,CASRWGGAGGGEQFF
TRBV29-1,TRBJ1-2,-,-,TGCAGCGTTGCCGTCGACTATGGCTACACCTTC,CSVAVDYGYTF
TRBV7-9,TRBJ2-2,-,-,TGTGCCAGCAGAGGGGGTCACACCGGGGAGCTGTTTTTT,CASRGGHTGELFF
TRBV21-1,TRBJ2-1,-,-,TGTGCCAGCAGCACCACAGAAAGAGGGTACAATGAGCAGTTCTTC,CASSTTERGYNEQFF
TRBV5-5,TRBJ1-1,-,-,TGTGCCAGCAGCTTGCGGGGAAGGGACACTGAAGCTTTCTTT,CASSLRGRDTEAFF
TRBV27,TRBJ1-1,few,-,TGTGCCAGCAGCCTACGGGGAAGCGGGAACACTGAAGCTTTCTTT,CASSLRGSGNTEAFF
TRBV19,TRBJ1-1,-,-,TGTGCCAGTAGTATAGATCATGCGCGGCACCCGAACACTGAAGCTTTCTTT,CASSIDHARHPNTEAFF
TRBV5-1,TRBJ2-7,-,TRBD1,TGCGCCAGCAGCTTGGAGGGACAGGGTATCTACGAGCAGTACTTC,CASSLEGQGIYEQYF
TRBV30,TRBJ2-1,-,TRBD2,TGTGCCTGGCTAGGACTAGCGGGTAACAATGAGCAGTTCTTC,CAWLGLAGNNEQFF
TRBV6-5,TRBJ1-1,-,-,TGTGCCAGCAGTTACTTACTAACAGGAGTGAACACTGAAGCTTTCTTT,CASSYLLTGVNTEAFF
TRBV15,TRBJ1-4,-,TRBD1,TGTGCCACCAGCAGAGTGCGTCAGGGGGTCGCGGCGGGCGCGGAAAAACTGTTTTTT,CATSRVRQGVAAGAEKLFF
TRBV25-1,TRBJ2-3,few,TRBD2,TGTGCCAGCAGCCCTAGCGGGGGCACAGATACGCAGTATTTT,CASSPSGGTDTQYF
TRBV5-1,TRBJ2-5,-,TRBD2,TGCGCCAGCAGGTCTAGCGGGGGCCAAGAGACCCAGTACTTC,CASRSSGGQETQYF
TRBV5-3,TRBJ2-7,-,-,TGTGCCAGAAGCTTTAGATTGGCCTACGAGCAGTACTTC,CARSFRLAYEQYF
TRBV5-1,TRBJ2-7,-,TRBD2,TGCGCCAGCAGCTTCCGGGGGGGGGCGTCCAACGCGCGGCCCTCCTACGAGCAGTACTTC,CASSFRGGASNARPSYEQYF
TRBV5-4,TRBJ1-4,-,TRBD1,TGTGCCAGCAGCCAAGGAACCGGGACAGAGGATGAAAAACTGTTTTTT,CASSQGTGTEDEKLFF
TRBV19,TRBJ1-5,-,TRBD1,TGTGCCAGTACCGGGACAGTCGATCAGCCCCAGCATTTT,CASTGTVDQPQHF
TRBV11-2,TRBJ2-3,-,TRBD2,TGTGCCAGCAGCCAGACCGGGACTAGCGATGTAGATACGCAGTATTTT,CASSQTGTSDVDTQYF
TRBV2,TRBJ2-3,-,TRBD2,TGTGCCAGCAGTGAATTAGCGGGGGAAGATACGCAGTATTTT,CASSELAGEDTQYF
TRBV4-3,TRBJ1-2,-,-,TGCGCCAGCAGCCAAGATTTCCGGGGGAACTATGGCTACACCTTC,CASSQDFRGNYGYTF
TRBV5-1,TRBJ2-1,-,-,TGCGCCAGCAGCTTGACGACAGGCGGACTTGAGATGGTTCAGTTCTTC,CASSLTTGGLEMVQFF
TRBV9,TRBJ2-3,-,-,TGTGCCAGCAGCGTAGCCAGGGGCGCTACGCAGTATTTT,CASSVARGATQYF
TRBV9,TRBJ2-3,-,TRBD2,TGTGCCAGCAGCGTAGGCGGGGGGGGCGCAGATACGCAGTATTTT,CASSVGGGGADTQYF
TRBV27,TRBJ1-1,-,-,TGTGCCAGCAGCCTAAAGGGGTATGTGAACACTGAAGCTTTCTTT,CASSLKGYVNTEAFF
TRBV5-1,TRBJ2-1,-,TRBD1,TGCGCCAGCAGCAGAGGGACAGGGGAGTTCTTC,CASSRGTGEFF
TRBV5-1,TRBJ2-2,few,-,TGCGCCAGCAGCTTGGAAGCTATCACCGGGGAGCTGTTTTTT,CASSLEAITGELFF
TRBV12-5,TRBJ2-3,-,TRBD2,TGTGCTAGTGGCTACGGACTAGCGGGATCAGATACGCAGTATTTT,CASGYGLAGSDTQYF
TRBV27,TRBJ1-2,-,-,TGTGCCAGCAGTTTAAGTGCGGGGGGCGGCTACACCTTC,CASSLSAGGGYTF
TRBV7-8,TRBJ1-5,-,-,TGTGCCAGCAGCCCAGCGGGTGTGGGGTGGGGACAGCCCCAGCATTTT,CASSPAGVGWGQPQHF
TRBV9,TRBJ1-2,-,-,TGTGCCAGCAGCTTCGAAGGGCGGGATGGCTACACCTTC,CASSFEGRDGYTF
TRBV5-6,TRBJ2-1,-,TRBD1,TGTGCCAGCAGCTTGGGGACAGGGGTTCGCTCCTACAATGAGCAGTTCTTC,CASSLGTGVRSYNEQFF
TRBV7-9,TRBJ2-1,-,TRBD2,TGTGCCAGCAGCACAGCCTTGGGACTAGCGGGAGGGCCCCGTCATGAGCAGTTCTTC,CASSTALGLAGGPRHEQFF
TRBV2,TRBJ1-5,few,-,TGTGCCAGCAGTGAGGAGGGGAGCAATCAGCCCCAGCATTTT,CASSEEGSNQPQHF
TRBV4-3,TRBJ1-4,-,TRBD1,TGCGCCAGCAGCCTTCGCCAGGGGGTGCAGGGGGCACCTAATGAAAAACTGTTTTTT,CASSLRQGVQGAPNEKLFF
TRBV18,TRBJ2-1,-,TRBD2,TGTGCCAGCTCACCTCGGATACTAGCGGGAGTCGCTAACAATGAGCAGTTCTTC,CASSPRILAGVANNEQFF
TRBV2,TRBJ2-3,-,TRBD1,TGTGCCAGCAGGGGGACAGGGTCGGCAGATACGCAGTATTTT,CASRGTGSADTQYF
TRBV4-3,TRBJ1-2,once,TRBD1,TGCGCCAGCAGTGCCTGGACAGGGCCCGAGTATGGCTACACCTTC,CASSAWTGPEYGYTF
TRBV14,TRBJ2-1,-,-,TGTGCCAGCAGCTTGGCAGGGTCCTACAATGAGCAGTTCTTC,CASSLAGSYNEQFF
TRBV6-5,TRBJ2-3,-,-,TGTGCCAGCATTGAGTCAGATACGCAGTATTTT,CASIESDTQYF
TRBV7-2,TRBJ1-1,-,-,TGTGCCAGCAGCTTAGCGCGGCAGGGGCATGAAGCTTTCTTT,CASSLARQGHEAFF
TRBV5-1,TRBJ1-1,-,TRBD1,TGCGCCAGCAGCAGCAAAGACAGGGGTAACACTGAAGCTTTCTTT,CASSSKDRGNTEAFF
TRBV6-6,TRBJ2-3,-,-,TGTGCCAGCACCCCGTATGGGGGCAGAGATACGCAGTATTTT,CASTPYGGRDTQYF